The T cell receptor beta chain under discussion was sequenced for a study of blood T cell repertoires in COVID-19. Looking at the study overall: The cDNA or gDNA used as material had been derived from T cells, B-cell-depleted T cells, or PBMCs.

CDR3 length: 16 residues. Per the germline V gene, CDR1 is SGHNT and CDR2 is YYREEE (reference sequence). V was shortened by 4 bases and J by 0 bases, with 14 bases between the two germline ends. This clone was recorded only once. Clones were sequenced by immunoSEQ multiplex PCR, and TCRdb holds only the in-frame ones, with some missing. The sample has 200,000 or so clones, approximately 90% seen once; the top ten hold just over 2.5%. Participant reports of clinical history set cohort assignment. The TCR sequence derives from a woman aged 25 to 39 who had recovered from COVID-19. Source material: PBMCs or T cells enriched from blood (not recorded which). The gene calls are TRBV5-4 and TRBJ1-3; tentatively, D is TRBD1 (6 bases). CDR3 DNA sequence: TGTGCCAGCAGCGCGACAGGCACGAACTCTGGAAACACCATATATTTT. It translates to CASSATGTNSGNTIYF. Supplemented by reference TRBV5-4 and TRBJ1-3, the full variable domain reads ETGVTQSPTHLIKTRGQQVTLRCSSQSGHNTVSWYQQALGQGPQFIFQYYREEENGRGNFPPRFSGLQFPNYSSELNVNALELDDSALYLCASSATGTNSGNTIYFGEGSWLTVV.